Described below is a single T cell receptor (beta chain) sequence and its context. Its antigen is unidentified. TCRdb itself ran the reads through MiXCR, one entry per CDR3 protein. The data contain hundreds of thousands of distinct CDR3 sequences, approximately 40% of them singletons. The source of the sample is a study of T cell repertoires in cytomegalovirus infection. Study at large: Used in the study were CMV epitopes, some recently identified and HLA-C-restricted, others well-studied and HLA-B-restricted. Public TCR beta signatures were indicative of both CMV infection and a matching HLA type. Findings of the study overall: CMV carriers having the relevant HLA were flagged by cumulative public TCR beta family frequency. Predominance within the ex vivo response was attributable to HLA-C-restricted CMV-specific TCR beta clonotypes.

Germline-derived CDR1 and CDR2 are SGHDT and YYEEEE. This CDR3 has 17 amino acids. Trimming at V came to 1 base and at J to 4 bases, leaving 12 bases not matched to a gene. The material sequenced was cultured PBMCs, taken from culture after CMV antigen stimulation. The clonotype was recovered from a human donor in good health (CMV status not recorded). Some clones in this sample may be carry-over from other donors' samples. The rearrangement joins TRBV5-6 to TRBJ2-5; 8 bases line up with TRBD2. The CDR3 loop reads CASSLNLLAGTVETQYF. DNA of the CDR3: TGTGCCAGCAGCTTGAATTTATTAGCGGGGACGGTAGAGACCCAGTACTTC. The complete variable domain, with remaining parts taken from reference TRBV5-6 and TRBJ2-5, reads DAGVTQSPTHLIKTRGQQVTLRCSPKSGHDTVSWYQQALGQGPQFIFQYYEEEERQRGNFPDRFSGHQFPNYSSELNVNALLLGDSALYLCASSLNLLAGTVETQYFGPGTRLLVL.